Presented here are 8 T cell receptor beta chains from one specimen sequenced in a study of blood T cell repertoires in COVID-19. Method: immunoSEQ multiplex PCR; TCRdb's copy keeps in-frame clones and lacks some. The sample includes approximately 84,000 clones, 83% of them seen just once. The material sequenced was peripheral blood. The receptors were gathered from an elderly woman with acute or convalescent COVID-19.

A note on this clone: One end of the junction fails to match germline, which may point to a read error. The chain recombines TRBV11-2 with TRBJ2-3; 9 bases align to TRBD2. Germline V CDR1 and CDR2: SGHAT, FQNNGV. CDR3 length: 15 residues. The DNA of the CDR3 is TGTGCCAGCAGCCTAAGGGGGGTAGCGGGAGATGCGCAGTATTTT. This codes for CASSLRGVAGDAQYF.

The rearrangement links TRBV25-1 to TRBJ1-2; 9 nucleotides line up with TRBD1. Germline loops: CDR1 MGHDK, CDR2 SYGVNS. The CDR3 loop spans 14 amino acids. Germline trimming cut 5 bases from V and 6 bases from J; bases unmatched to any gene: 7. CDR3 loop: CASSPGQGGNGYTF. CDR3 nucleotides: TGTGCCAGCAGTCCGGGACAGGGAGGGAATGGCTACACCTTC.

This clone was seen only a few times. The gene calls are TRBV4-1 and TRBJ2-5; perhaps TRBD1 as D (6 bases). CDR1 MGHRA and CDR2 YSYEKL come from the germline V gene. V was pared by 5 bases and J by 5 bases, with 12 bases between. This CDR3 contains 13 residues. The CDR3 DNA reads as TGCGCCAGCAGCTCGGACAGTTGGGAGACCCAGTACTTC. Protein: CASSSDSWETQYF.

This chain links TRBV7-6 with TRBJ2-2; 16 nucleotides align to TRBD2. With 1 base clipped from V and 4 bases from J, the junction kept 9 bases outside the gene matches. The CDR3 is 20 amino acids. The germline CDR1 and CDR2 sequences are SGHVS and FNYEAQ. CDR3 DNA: TGTGCCAGCAGCTTAGGACAGGGACTAGCGGGAGGGCGCGGCACCGGGGAGCTGTTTTTT. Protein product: CASSLGQGLAGGRGTGELFF. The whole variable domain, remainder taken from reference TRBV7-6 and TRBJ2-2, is GAGVSQSPRYKVTKRGQDVALRCDPISGHVSLYWYRQALGQGPEFLTYFNYEAQQDKSGLPNDRFSAERPEGSISTLTIQRTEQRDSAMYRCASSLGQGLAGGRGTGELFFGEGSRLTVL.

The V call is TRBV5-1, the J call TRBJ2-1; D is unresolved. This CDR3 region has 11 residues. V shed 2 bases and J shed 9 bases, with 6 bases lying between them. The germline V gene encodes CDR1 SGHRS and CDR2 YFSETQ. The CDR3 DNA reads TGCGCCAGCAGCTTATCTTTTGAGCAGTTCTTC. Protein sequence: CASSLSFEQFF.

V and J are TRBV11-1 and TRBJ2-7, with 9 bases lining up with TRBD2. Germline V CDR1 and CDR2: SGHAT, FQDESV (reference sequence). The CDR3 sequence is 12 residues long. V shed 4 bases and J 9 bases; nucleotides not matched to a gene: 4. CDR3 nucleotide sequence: TGTGCCAGCAGCTCGGGACTAGCAGGGCAGTACTTC. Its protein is CASSSGLAGQYF.

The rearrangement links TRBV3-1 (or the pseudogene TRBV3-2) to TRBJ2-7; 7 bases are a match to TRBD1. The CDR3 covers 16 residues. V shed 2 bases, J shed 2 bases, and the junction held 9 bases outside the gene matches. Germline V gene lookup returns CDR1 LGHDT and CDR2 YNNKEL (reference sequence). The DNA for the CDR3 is TGTGCCAGCAGCCAAAGTTTGAGGACAGGCGCCTACGAGCAGTACTTC. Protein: CASSQSLRTGAYEQYF.

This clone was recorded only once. The CDR3 loop is CASSVGTSGFTDTQYF. CDR3 DNA: TGTGCCAGCAGCGTAGGCACTAGCGGATTCACAGATACGCAGTATTTT. This chain connects TRBV9 to TRBJ2-3; 8 positions agree with TRBD2. The CDR3 spans 16 residues. Germline lookup yields CDR1 SGDLS and CDR2 YYNGEE. Losses at the gene ends were 0 bases for V and 2 bases for J; bases not matched to a gene: 5.